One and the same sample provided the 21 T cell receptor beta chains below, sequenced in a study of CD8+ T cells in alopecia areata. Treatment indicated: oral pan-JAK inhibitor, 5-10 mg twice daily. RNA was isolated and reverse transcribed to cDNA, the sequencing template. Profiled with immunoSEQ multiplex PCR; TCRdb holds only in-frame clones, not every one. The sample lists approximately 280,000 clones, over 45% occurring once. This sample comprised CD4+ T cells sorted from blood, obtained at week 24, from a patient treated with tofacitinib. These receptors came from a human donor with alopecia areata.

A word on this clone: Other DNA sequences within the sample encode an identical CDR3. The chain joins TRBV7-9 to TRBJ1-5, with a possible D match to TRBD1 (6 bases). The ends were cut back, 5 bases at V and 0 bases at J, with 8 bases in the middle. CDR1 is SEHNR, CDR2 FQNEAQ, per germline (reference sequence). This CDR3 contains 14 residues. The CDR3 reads CASSPGVSNQPQHF. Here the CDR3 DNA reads TGTGCCAGCAGCCCAGGGGTTAGCAATCAGCCCCAGCATTTT. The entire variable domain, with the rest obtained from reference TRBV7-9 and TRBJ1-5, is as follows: DTGVSQNPRHKITKRGQNVTFRCDPISEHNRLYWYRQTLGQGPEFLTYFQNEAQLEKSRLLSDRFSAERPKGSFSTLEIQRTEQGDSAMYLCASSPGVSNQPQHFGDGTRLSIL.

The CDR3 loop is CASSQTGTIPEKLFF. Here the CDR3 DNA reads TGCGCCAGCAGCCAGACCGGGACCATCCCTGAAAAACTGTTTTTT. The J gene is TRBJ1-4, the V gene TRBV4-3; perhaps TRBD1 as D (5 bases). V was shortened by 3 bases and J by 7 bases, with 15 bases between the two germline ends. Germline V CDR1 and CDR2: LGHNA, YSLEER. The CDR3 covers 15 residues.

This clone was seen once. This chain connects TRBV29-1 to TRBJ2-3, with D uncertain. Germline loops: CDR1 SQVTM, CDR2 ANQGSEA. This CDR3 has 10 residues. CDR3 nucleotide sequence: TGCATTGCCTTCACAGATACGCAGTATTTT. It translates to CIAFTDTQYF.

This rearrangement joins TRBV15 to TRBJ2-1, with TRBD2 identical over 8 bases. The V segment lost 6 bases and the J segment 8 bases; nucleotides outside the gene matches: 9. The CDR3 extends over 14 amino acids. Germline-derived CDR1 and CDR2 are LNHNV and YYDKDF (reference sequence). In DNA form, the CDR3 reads TGTGCCACCAGGTTCGGGGGGGCCGGCGATGAGCAGTTCTTC. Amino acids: CATRFGGAGDEQFF.

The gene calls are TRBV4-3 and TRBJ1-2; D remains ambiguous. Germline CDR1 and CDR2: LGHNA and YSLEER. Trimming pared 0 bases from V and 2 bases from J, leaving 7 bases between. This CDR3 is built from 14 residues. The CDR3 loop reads CASSQERANYGYTF. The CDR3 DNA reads TGCGCCAGCAGCCAAGAGCGGGCGAACTATGGCTACACCTTC.

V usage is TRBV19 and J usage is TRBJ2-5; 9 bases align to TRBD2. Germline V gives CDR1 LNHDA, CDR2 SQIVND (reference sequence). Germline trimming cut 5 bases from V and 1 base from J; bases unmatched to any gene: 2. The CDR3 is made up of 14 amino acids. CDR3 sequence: CASSAGLAQETQYF. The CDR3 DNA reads TGTGCCAGTAGTGCGGGACTAGCCCAAGAGACCCAGTACTTC. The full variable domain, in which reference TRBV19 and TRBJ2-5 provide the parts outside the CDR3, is DGGITQSPKYLFRKEGQNVTLSCEQNLNHDAMYWYRQDPGQGLRLIYYSQIVNDFQKGDIAEGYSVSREKKESFPLTVTSAQKNPTAFYLCASSAGLAQETQYFGPGTRLLVL.

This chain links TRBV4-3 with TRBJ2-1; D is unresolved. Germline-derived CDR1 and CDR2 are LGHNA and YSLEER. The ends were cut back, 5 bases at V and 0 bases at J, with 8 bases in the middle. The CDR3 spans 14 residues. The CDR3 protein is CASSSATSYNEQFF. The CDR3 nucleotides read TGCGCCAGCAGCTCAGCCACCTCCTACAATGAGCAGTTCTTC.

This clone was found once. This CDR3 is CASSLGPSAGTDTQYF. The CDR3 region has the DNA TGTGCCAGCAGCTTAGGGCCATCAGCAGGCACAGATACGCAGTATTTT. The chain recombines TRBV7-3 with TRBJ2-3; D gene uncertain. The CDR3 is 16 residues long. The V and J ends lost 2 bases and 1 base respectively, with 13 bases between them. Germline values: CDR1 SGHTA, CDR2 FQGTGA.

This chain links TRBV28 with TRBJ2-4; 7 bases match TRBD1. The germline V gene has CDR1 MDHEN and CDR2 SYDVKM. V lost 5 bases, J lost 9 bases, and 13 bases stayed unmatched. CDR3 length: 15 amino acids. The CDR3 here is CASSGPDRQAGIQYF. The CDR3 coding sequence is TGTGCCAGCAGTGGACCGGACAGGCAAGCTGGCATTCAGTACTTC.

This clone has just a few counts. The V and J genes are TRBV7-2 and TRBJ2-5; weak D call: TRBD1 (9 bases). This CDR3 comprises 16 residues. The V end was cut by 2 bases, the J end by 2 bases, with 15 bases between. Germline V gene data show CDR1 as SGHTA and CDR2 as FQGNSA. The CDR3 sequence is CASSLSGGTGQETQYF. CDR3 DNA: TGTGCCAGCAGCTTATCGGGGGGGACAGGGCAAGAGACCCAGTACTTC.

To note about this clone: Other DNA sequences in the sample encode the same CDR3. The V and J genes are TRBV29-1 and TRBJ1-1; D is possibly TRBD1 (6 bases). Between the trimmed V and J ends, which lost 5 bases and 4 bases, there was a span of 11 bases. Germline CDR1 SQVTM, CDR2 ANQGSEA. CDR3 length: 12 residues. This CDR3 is CSVLQGGTEAFF. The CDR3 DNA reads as TGCAGCGTTTTACAGGGCGGCACTGAAGCTTTCTTT.

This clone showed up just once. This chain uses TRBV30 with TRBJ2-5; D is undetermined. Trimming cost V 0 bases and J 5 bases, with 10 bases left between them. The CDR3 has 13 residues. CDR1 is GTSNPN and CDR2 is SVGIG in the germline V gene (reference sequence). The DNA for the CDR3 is TGTGCCTGGAGTGTACTCCCTCCGGAGACCCAGTACTTC. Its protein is CAWSVLPPETQYF.

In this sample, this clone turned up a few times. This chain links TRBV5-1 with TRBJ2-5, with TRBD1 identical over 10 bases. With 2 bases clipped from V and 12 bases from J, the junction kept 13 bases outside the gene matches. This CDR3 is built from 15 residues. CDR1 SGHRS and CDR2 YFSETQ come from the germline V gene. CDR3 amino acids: CASSFEDRGLQRKYF. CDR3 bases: TGCGCCAGCAGCTTTGAAGACAGGGGGCTCCAGAGGAAGTACTTC.

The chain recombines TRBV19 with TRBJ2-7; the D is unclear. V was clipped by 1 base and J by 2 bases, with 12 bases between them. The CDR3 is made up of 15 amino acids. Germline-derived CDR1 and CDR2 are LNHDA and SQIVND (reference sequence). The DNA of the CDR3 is TGTGCCAGTAGTATAGGACGAGAACTCACCTACGAGCAGTACTTC. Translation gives CASSIGRELTYEQYF.

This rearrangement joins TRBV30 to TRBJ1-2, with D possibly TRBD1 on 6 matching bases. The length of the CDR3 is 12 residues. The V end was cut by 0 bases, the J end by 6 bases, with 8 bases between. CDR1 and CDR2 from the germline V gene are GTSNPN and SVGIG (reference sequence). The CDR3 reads CAWSVQGHGYTF. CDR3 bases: TGTGCCTGGAGTGTACAGGGACATGGCTACACCTTC.

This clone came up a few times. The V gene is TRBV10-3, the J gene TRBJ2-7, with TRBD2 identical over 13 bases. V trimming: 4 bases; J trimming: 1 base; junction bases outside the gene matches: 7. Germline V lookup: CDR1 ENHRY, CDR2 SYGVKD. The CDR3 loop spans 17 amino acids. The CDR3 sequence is CAISAKKGLAGSYEQYF. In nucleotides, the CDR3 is TGTGCCATCAGTGCGAAAAAGGGACTAGCGGGGTCCTACGAGCAGTACTTC.

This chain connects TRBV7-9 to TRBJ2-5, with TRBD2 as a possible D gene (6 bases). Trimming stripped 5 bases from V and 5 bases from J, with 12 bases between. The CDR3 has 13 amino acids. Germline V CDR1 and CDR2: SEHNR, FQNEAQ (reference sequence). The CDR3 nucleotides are TGTGCCAGCAGCAGCCTAGCGCGCGAGACCCAGTACTTC. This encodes CASSSLARETQYF. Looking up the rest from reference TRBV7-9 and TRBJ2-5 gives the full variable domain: DTGVSQNPRHKITKRGQNVTFRCDPISEHNRLYWYRQTLGQGPEFLTYFQNEAQLEKSRLLSDRFSAERPKGSFSTLEIQRTEQGDSAMYLCASSSLARETQYFGPGTRLLVL.

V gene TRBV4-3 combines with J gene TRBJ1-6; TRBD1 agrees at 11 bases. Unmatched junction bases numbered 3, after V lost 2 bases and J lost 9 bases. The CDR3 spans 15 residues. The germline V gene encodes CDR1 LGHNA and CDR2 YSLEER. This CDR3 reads CASSQTDRGLSPLHF. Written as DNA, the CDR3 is TGCGCCAGCAGCCAAACGGACAGGGGGCTTTCACCCCTCCACTTT.

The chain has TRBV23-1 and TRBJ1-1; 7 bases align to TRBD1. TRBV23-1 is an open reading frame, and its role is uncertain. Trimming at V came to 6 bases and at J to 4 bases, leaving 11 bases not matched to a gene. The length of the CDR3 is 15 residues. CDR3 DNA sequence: TGCGCCAGCAGCCAACTGACGCCAGGGGGCACTGAAGCTTTCTTT. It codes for CASSQLTPGGTEAFF.

Here the CDR3 reads CSVVGWGEGTEAFF. The CDR3 DNA follows: TGCAGCGTGGTCGGGTGGGGGGAAGGCACTGAAGCTTTCTTT. The gene calls are TRBV29-1 and TRBJ1-1, with D perhaps matching TRBD1 (5 bases). The CDR3 has 14 residues. V lost 6 bases to trimming and J lost 4 bases, with 18 bases between them. From germline, CDR1 is SQVTM and CDR2 ANQGSEA.

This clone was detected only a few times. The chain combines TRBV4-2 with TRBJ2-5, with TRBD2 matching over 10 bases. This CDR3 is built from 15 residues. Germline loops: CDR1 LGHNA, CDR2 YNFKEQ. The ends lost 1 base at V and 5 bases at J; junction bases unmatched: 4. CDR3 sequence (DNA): TGTGCCAGCAGCCAAGGCCTAGCGGGGGTGGAGACCCAGTACTTC. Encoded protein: CASSQGLAGVETQYF.